The clone carrying this T cell receptor beta chain was picked up many times. Germline CDR1 SGDLS, CDR2 YYNGEE. The V end was cut by 3 bases, the J end by 1 base, with 20 bases between. This CDR3 has 18 amino acids. TCRdb used MiXCR to reprocess the RT-PCR reads, holding one entry per CDR3 protein. The sample records 650,000 to 800,000 distinct CDR3 sequences, about 14% being singletons. This TCR derives from a female donor in good health, serving as a healthy control. Sequences were obtained from memory CD4+ T cells from blood. J is TRBJ2-4 and V is TRBV9; D might be TRBD2 (7 bases). The CDR3 sequence: CASSEGGGGSWAKNIQYF. In DNA form, the CDR3 reads TGTGCCAGCAGCGAGGGAGGGGGAGGCTCCTGGGCCAAAAACATTCAGTACTTC. The whole variable domain, filled in from reference TRBV9 and TRBJ2-4, reads DSGVTQTPKHLITATGQRVTLRCSPRSGDLSVYWYQQSLDQGLQFLIQYYNGEERAKGNILERFSAQQFPDLHSELNLSSLELGDSALYFCASSEGGGGSWAKNIQYFGAGTRLSVL.